The TCR beta chain under discussion was sequenced for a study of control samples from healthy donors and cancer patients. This CDR3 has 16 residues. The junction had 13 bases not matched to a gene; V was cut back by 4 bases and J by 6 bases. Germline CDR1 SGHRS, CDR2 YFSETQ. Profiling relied on immunoSEQ multiplex PCR, and the TCRdb table lists in-frame clones only, not all of them. The sample has about 140,000 clones, roughly nine tenths seen once. The clonotype originates from a woman between 25 and 40 years old in good health. V gene TRBV5-1 combines with J gene TRBJ2-1; TRBD2 agrees at 7 bases. Sequenced input: blood. CDR3 protein: CASSPAPRGGTNEQFF. CDR3 in DNA: TGCGCCAGCAGCCCGGCCCCTAGGGGAGGGACCAATGAGCAGTTCTTC.